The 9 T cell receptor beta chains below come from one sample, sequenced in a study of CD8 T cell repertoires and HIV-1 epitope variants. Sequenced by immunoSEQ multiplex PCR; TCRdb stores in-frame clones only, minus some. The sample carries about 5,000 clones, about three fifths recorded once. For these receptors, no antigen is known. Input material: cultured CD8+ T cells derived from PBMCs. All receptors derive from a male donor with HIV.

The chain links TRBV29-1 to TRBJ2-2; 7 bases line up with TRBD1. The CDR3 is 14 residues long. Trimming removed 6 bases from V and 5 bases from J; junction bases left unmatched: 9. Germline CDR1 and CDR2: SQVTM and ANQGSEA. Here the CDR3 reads CSVTRQGGTGELFF. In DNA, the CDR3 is TGCAGCGTGACAAGACAGGGCGGAACCGGGGAGCTGTTTTTT.

In nucleotides, the CDR3 is TGTGCCATCAGTGAAGGGACAGCCAATCAGCCCCAGCATTTT. It translates to CAISEGTANQPQHF. V and J are TRBV10-3 and TRBJ1-5, with TRBD1 matching over 7 bases. This CDR3 contains 14 residues. Germline V gives CDR1 ENHRY, CDR2 SYGVKD. Trimming took 3 bases from V and 3 from J; bases not matched to a gene: 2.

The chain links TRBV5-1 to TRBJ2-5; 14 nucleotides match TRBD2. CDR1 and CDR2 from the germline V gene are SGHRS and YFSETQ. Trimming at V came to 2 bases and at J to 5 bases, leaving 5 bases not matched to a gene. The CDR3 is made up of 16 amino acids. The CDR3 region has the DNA TGCGCCAGCAGCTTATCCGGGACTAGCGGGGGTGAGACCCAGTACTTC. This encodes CASSLSGTSGGETQYF.

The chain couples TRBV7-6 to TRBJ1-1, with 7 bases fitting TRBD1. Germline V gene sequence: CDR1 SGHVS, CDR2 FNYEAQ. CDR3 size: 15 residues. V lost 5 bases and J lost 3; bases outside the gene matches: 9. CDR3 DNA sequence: TGTGCCAGCAGCGAAACGACAGGGCGTCACACTGAAGCTTTCTTT. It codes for CASSETTGRHTEAFF.

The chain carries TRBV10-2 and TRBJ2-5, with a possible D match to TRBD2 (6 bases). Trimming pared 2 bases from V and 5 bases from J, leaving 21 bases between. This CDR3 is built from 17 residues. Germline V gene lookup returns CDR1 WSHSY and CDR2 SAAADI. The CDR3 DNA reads TGCGCCAGCAGTGAGAACGATGGGACTCCGGAGGGGGAGACCCAGTACTTC. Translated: CASSENDGTPEGETQYF.

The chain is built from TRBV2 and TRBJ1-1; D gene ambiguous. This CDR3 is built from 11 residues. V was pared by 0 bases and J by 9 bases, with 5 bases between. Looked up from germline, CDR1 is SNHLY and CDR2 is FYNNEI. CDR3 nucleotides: TGTGCCAGCAGTGAAGCGCTTCAAGCTTTCTTT. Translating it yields CASSEALQAFF.

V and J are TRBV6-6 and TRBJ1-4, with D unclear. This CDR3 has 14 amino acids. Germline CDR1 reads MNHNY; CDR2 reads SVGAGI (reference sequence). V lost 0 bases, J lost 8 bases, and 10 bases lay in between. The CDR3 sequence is CASSYSTALEKLFF. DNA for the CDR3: TGTGCCAGCAGTTACTCGACGGCGCTAGAAAAACTGTTTTTT.

The CDR3 here is CASSSPGTGVISTEAFF. The CDR3 coding sequence is TGTGCCAGCAGTTCCCCCGGGACAGGGGTGATTTCCACTGAAGCTTTCTTT. This chain connects TRBV27 to TRBJ1-1; TRBD1 matches at 10 bases. The CDR3 spans 17 residues. Germline-derived CDR1 and CDR2 are MNHEY and SMNVEV (reference sequence). The V gene end was trimmed by 4 bases and the J gene end by 4 bases; junction bases not matched to a gene: 12.

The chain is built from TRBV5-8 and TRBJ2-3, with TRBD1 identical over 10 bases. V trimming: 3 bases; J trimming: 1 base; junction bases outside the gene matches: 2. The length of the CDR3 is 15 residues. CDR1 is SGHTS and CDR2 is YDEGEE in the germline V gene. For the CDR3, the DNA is TGTGCCAGCAGCTCCGGGACAGGGGGCACAGATACGCAGTATTTT. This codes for CASSSGTGGTDTQYF.